The present T cell receptor beta chain was sequenced within a study of CD8+ T cells in alopecia areata. The sample's treatment: oral pan-JAK inhibitor, 5-10 mg twice daily. V was pared by 0 bases and J by 0 bases, with 17 bases between. This CDR3 spans 19 amino acids. Per the germline V gene, CDR1 is SGHDN and CDR2 is FVKESK. Extraction of RNA preceded its reverse transcription into cDNA, which served as the sequencing template. Only in-frame clones appear in the TCRdb table, and some are missing; sequencing was by immunoSEQ multiplex PCR. The sample lists fewer than 100,000 clones; 50% to 75% were seen once.

This chain connects TRBV14 to TRBJ1-4, with no clear D. The source is a human donor with alopecia areata. The sample here was CD8+ T cells sorted from blood, taken at week 4, from a patient treated with tofacitinib. The CDR3 here is CASSQEPATIPTTNEKLFF. The CDR3 region has the DNA TGTGCCAGCAGCCAAGAGCCGGCGACGATCCCAACAACTAATGAAAAACTGTTTTTT.